Below are 19 T cell receptor beta chains sequenced from a single sample in a study of shared clonotypes between healthy human individuals. TCRdb's table, derived via immunoSEQ multiplex PCR, lists solely in-frame clones and lacks some. The sample lists over a million clones; roughly 96% were seen once. Sequencing was done on a sample of naive CD4+ T cells sorted from blood. Regarding subset: CD45RA+ positively selected. These receptors were taken from a man aged 25 to 45 in good health.

For the CDR3, the DNA is TGCGCCAGCAGCTTTGGCCGGTCGGCGGAGACCCAGTACTTC. It yields the protein CASSFGRSAETQYF. The rearrangement joins TRBV5-1 to TRBJ2-5, with D hard to call. This CDR3 is built from 14 residues. V shed 2 bases and J shed 5 bases, with 13 bases lying between them. Per germline, CDR1 SGHRS and CDR2 YFSETQ.

The gene calls are TRBV28 and TRBJ1-2; a weak D match, TRBD1 (5 bases). The CDR3 spans 16 residues. Trimming cost V 5 bases and J 6 bases, with 22 bases left between them. From germline, CDR1 is MDHEN and CDR2 SYDVKM. The CDR3 DNA follows: TGTGCCAGCAGTCCCCCCGGGGCGCGGGCCCCTAATGGCTACACCTTC. Translating it yields CASSPPGARAPNGYTF.

The genes are TRBV29-1 and TRBJ2-5, with D tentatively TRBD2 (7 bases). V was trimmed by 4 bases and J by 8 bases, leaving 20 bases between them. From germline, CDR1 is SQVTM and CDR2 ANQGSEA. This CDR3 has 14 amino acids. Here the CDR3 DNA reads TGCAGCGTTGTGGGGGCAGGGAGGGGTCCAACCCAGTACTTC. Its translation is CSVVGAGRGPTQYF.

The V call is TRBV6-6, the J call TRBJ1-1; the D is unclear. In germline, CDR1 is MNHNY, CDR2 SVGAGI (reference sequence). Trimming left V 6 bases short and J 3 bases short, with 14 bases between. CDR3 length equals 14 residues. The CDR3 DNA follows: TGTGCCAGCAGCCCTCCGGCCGGCTACACTGAAGCTTTCTTT. Its protein is CASSPPAGYTEAFF.

The chain joins TRBV5-1 to TRBJ2-2, with 12 bases aligning to TRBD2. This CDR3 is built from 17 residues. CDR1 is SGHRS and CDR2 is YFSETQ in the germline V gene. Unmatched junction bases numbered 3, after V lost 3 bases and J lost 0 bases. In DNA, the CDR3 is TGCGCCAGCAGCTCGGGACTAGCGGGCGCGAACACCGGGGAGCTGTTTTTT. It translates to CASSSGLAGANTGELFF.

The genes are TRBV5-1 and TRBJ2-7, with D unclear. Germline CDR1 is SGHRS and CDR2 is YFSETQ. The length of the CDR3 is 13 residues. V lost 4 bases and J lost 6, with 14 bases in between. CDR3 sequence reads: CASSKDPGSEQYF. Written as DNA, the CDR3 is TGCGCCAGCAGCAAGGACCCAGGTTCCGAGCAGTACTTC.

V usage is TRBV7-9 and J usage is TRBJ2-1; D is ambiguous. Trimming stripped 1 base from V and 2 bases from J, with 6 bases between. This CDR3 contains 14 residues. In germline, CDR1 is SEHNR, CDR2 FQNEAQ (reference sequence). The CDR3 nucleotides are TGTGCCAGCAGCTTAGGGTACCCCTACAATGAGCAGTTCTTC. This sequence encodes CASSLGYPYNEQFF.

With respect to this clone: Different DNA sequences within this sample yield the same CDR3. The rearrangement uses TRBV9 and TRBJ2-1; D is perhaps TRBD1 (5 bases). Per germline, CDR1 SGDLS and CDR2 YYNGEE. The CDR3 has 15 amino acids. V lost 4 bases to trimming and J lost 0 bases, with 11 bases between them. The CDR3 loop is CASSPRVSSYNEQFF. The CDR3 DNA follows: TGTGCCAGCAGCCCCAGGGTAAGCTCCTACAATGAGCAGTTCTTC.

Worth noting for this clone: This sample includes further DNA sequences coding for the same CDR3. The V gene is TRBV9, the J gene TRBJ2-3, with D perhaps given as TRBD1 or TRBD2 (5 bases each). The V end was cut by 0 bases, the J end by 1 base, with 6 bases between. Germline lookup yields CDR1 SGDLS and CDR2 YYNGEE. CDR3 size: 14 residues. CDR3 in DNA: TGTGCCAGCAGCGTAGTGGGGGGCACAGATACGCAGTATTTT. It translates to CASSVVGGTDTQYF. Together with reference TRBV9 and TRBJ2-3, the CDR3 gives the full variable domain: DSGVTQTPKHLITATGQRVTLRCSPRSGDLSVYWYQQSLDQGLQFLIQYYNGEERAKGNILERFSAQQFPDLHSELNLSSLELGDSALYFCASSVVGGTDTQYFGPGTRLTVL.

This chain joins TRBV30 and TRBJ2-5; 7 bases agree with TRBD1. With 2 bases clipped from V and 7 bases from J, the junction kept 10 bases outside the gene matches. In germline, CDR1 is GTSNPN, CDR2 SVGIG (reference sequence). The CDR3 extends over 14 amino acids. The chain's CDR3 is CAWSTGTVLMTQYF. CDR3 nucleotide sequence: TGTGCCTGGAGTACCGGGACAGTCCTTATGACCCAGTACTTC.

The chain carries TRBV7-8 and TRBJ1-3; tentative D call: TRBD1 (6 bases). Germline V gene sequence: CDR1 SGHVS, CDR2 FQNEAQ. The CDR3 covers 15 residues. Trimming pared 5 bases from V and 4 bases from J, leaving 15 bases between. DNA for the CDR3: TGTGCCAGCAGCGCCCTGCGGGGGGGCGGAAACACCATATATTTT. Translated, it gives CASSALRGGGNTIYF.

The rearrangement links TRBV25-1 to TRBJ1-1; the match to TRBD1 covers 10 bases. CDR1 and CDR2 (germline): MGHDK, SYGVNS. CDR3 length: 15 residues. Trimming removed 3 bases from V and 5 bases from J; junction bases left unmatched: 6. CDR3 nucleotide sequence: TGTGCCAGCAGTGACTATGGGACAGGGGTGACTGAAGCTTTCTTT. Its translation: CASSDYGTGVTEAFF. The full variable domain, completed using reference TRBV25-1 and TRBJ1-1, is EADIYQTPRYLVIGTGKKITLECSQTMGHDKMYWYQQDPGMELHLIHYSYGVNSTEKGDLSSESTVSRIRTEHFPLTLESARPSHTSQYLCASSDYGTGVTEAFFGQGTRLTVV.

The chain uses TRBV11-2 and TRBJ1-1, with D hard to call. CDR1 and CDR2 from the germline V gene are SGHAT and FQNNGV. The CDR3 spans 13 residues. The ends were cut back, 5 bases at V and 1 base at J, with 8 bases in the middle. The CDR3 bases are TGTGCCAGCAGCGTACCGGGGAACACTGAAGCTTTCTTT. Protein: CASSVPGNTEAFF.

This clone has only one observation. The V call is TRBV6-6, the J call TRBJ2-5; possible D gene TRBD1, 5 bases. Germline CDR1 and CDR2: MNHNY and SVGAGI (reference sequence). The CDR3 sequence is 15 residues long. V lost 1 base, J lost 3 bases, and 12 bases lay in between. The chain's CDR3 is CASSYLRQLKETQYF. The CDR3 DNA sequence: TGTGCCAGCAGTTACTTGCGACAGCTAAAAGAGACCCAGTACTTC.

In this sample, this clone turned up once. The chain employs TRBV2 and TRBJ1-1; D is unclear. This CDR3 contains 13 residues. V lost 7 bases and J lost 0, with 9 bases in between. Germline V lookup: CDR1 SNHLY, CDR2 FYNNEI. CDR3 region: CASTPAVNTEAFF. DNA of the CDR3: TGTGCCAGCACCCCCGCCGTGAACACTGAAGCTTTCTTT.

This chain joins TRBV28 and TRBJ2-1; 8 nucleotides line up with TRBD2. This CDR3 spans 14 amino acids. Losses at the gene ends were 11 bases for V and 4 bases for J; bases not matched to a gene: 10. The V gene's germline CDR1 is MDHEN and CDR2 SYDVKM. CDR3 amino acids: CASGGGQRYNEQFF. In DNA form, the CDR3 reads TGTGCCTCCGGGGGGGGGCAAAGGTACAATGAGCAGTTCTTC.

In the case of this clone: Other DNA sequences in this specimen translate into the identical CDR3. V and J are TRBV18 and TRBJ2-7; 10 bases fit TRBD2. V was clipped by 1 base and J by 2 bases; unmatched bases: 2. Looked up from germline, CDR1 is KGHSH and CDR2 is LQKENI. The CDR3 length is 15 residues. Here the CDR3 reads CASSPRTSGTYEQYF. The DNA of the CDR3 is TGTGCCAGCTCACCACGGACTAGCGGAACCTACGAGCAGTACTTC.

The chain carries TRBV6-5 and TRBJ2-2; 7 bases agree with TRBD2. V gave up 6 bases and J gave up 5 bases; unmatched junction bases: 9. This CDR3 has 15 residues. The germline CDR1 and CDR2 sequences are MNHEY and SVGAGI. CDR3 DNA: TGTGCCAGCAGCAGGAGCGGGGACGTAACCGGGGAGCTGTTTTTT. It translates to CASSRSGDVTGELFF.

Concerning this clone itself: The sample contains more than one DNA sequence encoding this CDR3. This chain links TRBV9 with TRBJ2-6; 7 nucleotides align to TRBD1. Losses at the gene ends were 5 bases for V and 0 bases for J; bases not matched to a gene: 2. This CDR3 spans 15 amino acids. Germline V gene data show CDR1 as SGDLS and CDR2 as YYNGEE. Written as DNA, the CDR3 is TGTGCCAGCAGTCCAGGGGGCTCTGGGGCCAACGTCCTGACTTTC. It yields the protein CASSPGGSGANVLTF. The full variable domain, with the rest looked up from reference TRBV9 and TRBJ2-6, is DSGVTQTPKHLITATGQRVTLRCSPRSGDLSVYWYQQSLDQGLQFLIQYYNGEERAKGNILERFSAQQFPDLHSELNLSSLELGDSALYFCASSPGGSGANVLTFGAGSRLTVL.